This T cell receptor beta chain was observed in a study of glioma-infiltrating T cells after dendritic cell vaccination. Findings of the study overall: Few patients contributed both blood and tumor specimens. Patients with more pretreatment TILs had longer time to progression and survival.

Time point indicated: after dendritic cell vaccination, including at tumor progression/relapse. All glioblastoma patients lacked an isocitrate dehydrogenase mutation. Some clones are missing from TCRdb's copy, which holds only in-frame ones; the method was immunoSEQ multiplex PCR. The sample has 75,000 to 85,000 clones, roughly 91% seen once; the top ten hold about 2.2%. With respect to this clone: The antigen remains undetermined.

Source: blood, taken after dendritic cell vaccination. This sequence was found in a human donor with glioblastoma.

The CDR3 region is CASSLIAGRFYNEQFF. For the CDR3, the DNA is TGTGCCAGCAGCTTAATTGCTGGGCGATTCTACAATGAGCAGTTCTTC. This chain joins TRBV7-8 and TRBJ2-1; D not certain. The germline gives CDR1 SGHVS, CDR2 FQNEAQ. This CDR3 region has 16 residues. The V and J ends lost 2 bases and 3 bases respectively, with 14 bases between them.